The rows below give T cell receptor beta chains drawn from one sample of a study of T cell responses to AZD1222 COVID-19 vaccine. Here immunoSEQ multiplex PCR was the method, and the copy in TCRdb shows in-frame clones only, minus some. The data contain 25,000 to 30,000 clones, roughly 78% of them seen just once; the ten biggest clones take up roughly 5%. Sample: peripheral blood, taken on day 0 of AZD1222 vaccination. These receptors were taken from an adult in good health. CDR3s include the opening cysteine and the closing phenylalanine or tryptophan. D genes are given only for firm matches. Expanded clones are given a class, and other clones once, few, many or no size at all.

J	D	V	size	length	DNA	CDR3
TRBJ1-1	TRBD1	TRBV19	.	14	TGTGCCAGTAGTTATGACAGGGTGAACACTGAAGCTTTCTTT	CASSYDRVNTEAFF
TRBJ1-2	.	TRBV12-3/TRBV12-4	.	12	TGTGCCAGCAGACCCACAGGGCTTGGCTACACCTTC	CASRPTGLGYTF
TRBJ2-1	.	TRBV5-5	.	13	TGTGCCAGCAGCTCGCTCAATACTAATGAGCAGTTCTTC	CASSSLNTNEQFF
TRBJ1-4	.	TRBV18	.	16	TGTGCCAGCTCACCGGACGGCTCGGCAACTAATGAAAAACTGTTTTTT	CASSPDGSATNEKLFF
TRBJ2-5	TRBD2	TRBV3-1/TRBV3-2	.	18	TGTGCCAGCAGCCAAGCCTCTAGACTAGCGGGAGGGCAAGAGACCCAGTACTTC	CASSQASRLAGGQETQYF
TRBJ2-4	.	TRBV14	.	16	TGTGCCAGCAGCCAAGGGATACACGAGGCCAAAAACATTCAGTACTTC	CASSQGIHEAKNIQYF
TRBJ2-7	.	TRBV6-5	.	11	TGTGCCACACGACAGTTCTACGAGCAGTACTTC	CATRQFYEQYF
TRBJ1-4	.	TRBV30	.	16	TGTGCCTGGAGCAGCAGAAGGGACTTGGCTAATGAAAAACTGTTTTTT	CAWSSRRDLANEKLFF
TRBJ2-2	TRBD1	TRBV5-6	once	15	TGTGCCAGCAGCTTGACCGCAGGGGGCAGCGGGGAGCTGTTTTTT	CASSLTAGGSGELFF
TRBJ2-5	TRBD2	TRBV6-6	.	12	TGTGCCACCAAGACTAGCTCCGGGACCCAGTACTTC	CATKTSSGTQYF
TRBJ1-1	.	TRBV18	.	14	TGTGCCAGCTCCCGGTGGGAGGGTCTCGCTGAAGCTTTCTTT	CASSRWEGLAEAFF
TRBJ1-4	.	TRBV28	.	15	TGTGCCAGCAGTTCAGCCGGGACCTATAATGAAAAACTGTTTTTT	CASSSAGTYNEKLFF
TRBJ1-3	.	TRBV7-8	few	14	TGTGCCAGCAGCTCGAACCCCGGGAGGAACACCATATATTTT	CASSSNPGRNTIYF
TRBJ2-5	TRBD1	TRBV9	once	18	TGTGCCAGCAGCCCAGCCGTTTCGGGACAGGGTTCGGGAGAGACCCAGTACTTC	CASSPAVSGQGSGETQYF
TRBJ1-5	.	TRBV14	once	12	TGTGCCAGCAGCCAGCTCCTAGGGCCCCAGCATTTT	CASSQLLGPQHF
TRBJ1-3	.	TRBV19	few	15	TGTGCCAGTAGTATCCCCCGCAACTCTGGAAACACCATATATTTT	CASSIPRNSGNTIYF
TRBJ2-3	.	TRBV7-6	.	17	TGTGCCAGCAGCTTAGGAATTCTAAGTTCTAGCACAGATACGCAGTATTTT	CASSLGILSSSTDTQYF
TRBJ2-7	TRBD2	TRBV4-1	.	16	TGCGCCAGCAGCCAAGGACGTGGCGGGACTAGCCCCGAGCAGTACTTC	CASSQGRGGTSPEQYF
TRBJ1-3	.	TRBV3-1/TRBV3-2	.	17	TGTGCCAGCAGCCGACTCTCTGGGACTAGCTCTGGAAACACCATATATTTT	CASSRLSGTSSGNTIYF
TRBJ2-7	TRBD1	TRBV29-1	.	14	TGCAGCGTCGCGGACAGGGGGTTTTCCTACGAGCAGTACTTC	CSVADRGFSYEQYF
TRBJ2-5	.	TRBV24-1	.	13	TGTGCCACCGCCCCTGGTGGCCAAGAGACCCAGTACTTC	CATAPGGQETQYF
TRBJ1-6	.	TRBV5-5	.	15	TGTGCCAGCAGCTTGGATGGTGGCCGTTTTTCACCCCTCCACTTT	CASSLDGGRFSPLHF
TRBJ1-2	.	TRBV7-3	few	14	TGTGCCAGCAGCTTAACGGGGGGTCACAATGGCTACACCTTC	CASSLTGGHNGYTF
TRBJ1-2	.	TRBV5-1	.	13	TGCGCCAGCAGCCCCCTCGGGAGGTATGGCTACACCTTC	CASSPLGRYGYTF
TRBJ1-1	.	TRBV19	.	13	TGTGCCAGTAAGCAGGACAGGAACACTGAAGCTTTCTTT	CASKQDRNTEAFF
TRBJ2-5	.	TRBV18	.	11	TGTGCCAGCTCGCCCCAAGAGACCCAGTACTTC	CASSPQETQYF
TRBJ1-1	.	TRBV6-4	.	13	TGTGCCAGCAGTCAACAGAAGAACACTGAAGCTTTCTTT	CASSQQKNTEAFF
TRBJ1-1	TRBD1	TRBV30	.	14	TGTGCCCTGGGGGGGACAGGGGGCGACCGGGCGGCTTTCTTT	CALGGTGGDRAAFF
TRBJ1-5	TRBD1	TRBV5-1	.	20	TGCGCCAGCAGCTTGGAGCCGCGAATCCCAGGGGGGTTCCTGAATCAGCCCCAGCATTTT	CASSLEPRIPGGFLNQPQHF
TRBJ1-1	.	TRBV7-6	.	13	TGTGCCAGCAGCACTCAAGAGAACACTGAAGCTTTCTTT	CASSTQENTEAFF
TRBJ1-1	.	TRBV28	.	12	TGTGCCAGCAGTGCCCCCCCCGGGGGGGCTTTCTTT	CASSAPPGGAFF
TRBJ2-7	.	TRBV5-4	.	13	TGTGCCAGCAGTCAAATCGGGGGCTACGAGCAGTACTTC	CASSQIGGYEQYF
TRBJ2-5	.	TRBV7-6	.	11	TGTGCCAGCAGTTCGTGGGGGACCCAGTACTTC	CASSSWGTQYF
TRBJ1-1	.	TRBV29-1	.	14	TGCAGCGTTGACAGGGACGCCGGGAACACTGAAGCTTTCTTT	CSVDRDAGNTEAFF
TRBJ2-1	.	TRBV5-1	.	19	TGCGCCAGCAGCTTGGCGACAGTTTTTTCGGTGTCCTCCTACAATGAGCAGTTCTTC	CASSLATVFSVSSYNEQFF
TRBJ1-2	.	TRBV7-2	.	16	TGTGCCAGCAGCCCGGCGGTGGAGGGGGGAAACTATGGCTACACCTTC	CASSPAVEGGNYGYTF
TRBJ2-5	.	TRBV5-1	once	14	TGCGCCAGCAGCTTGGGGACGGCCCAAGAGACCCAGTACTTC	CASSLGTAQETQYF
TRBJ2-2	.	TRBV3-1/TRBV3-2	.	15	TGTGCCAGCACCCCTTTTGGACAGTTCACCGGGGAGCTGTTTTTT	CASTPFGQFTGELFF
TRBJ2-3	.	TRBV7-9	.	16	TGTGCCAGCAGCTTAGTTGGATCGGCGGTCACAGATACGCAGTATTTT	CASSLVGSAVTDTQYF
TRBJ1-5	TRBD1	TRBV5-1	.	15	TGCGCCAGCAGCCCGGACAGGGTTAACAATCAGCCCCAGCATTTT	CASSPDRVNNQPQHF
TRBJ1-2	TRBD1	TRBV30	.	15	TGTGCCTGGAACGCAGGGGGCGCCCCTAACTATGGCTACACCTTC	CAWNAGGAPNYGYTF